Following are 3 T cell receptor beta chains from one sample sequenced in a study of response to subunit inactivated influenza vaccine. TCRdb reprocessed the RT-PCR reads with MiXCR, giving one entry per CDR3 protein. This table holds around 570,000 distinct CDR3 sequences, around 11% found once. This sample was also put to use in a study of T cells expressing NK-cell markers. This second study notes: For TCR beta, cDNA was produced by 5'RACE template switching with UMIs.

The sample here was PBMCs from blood, taken on the day of vaccination. These receptors all stem from a man aged 50-59 years who received an inactivated influenza vaccine.

This clonotype has only a few counts. This chain connects TRBV3-1 to TRBJ2-1; the D gene is possibly TRBD1 (5 bases). CDR3 length equals 16 residues. The germline V gene has CDR1 LGHDT and CDR2 YNNKEL (reference sequence). V was shortened by 2 bases and J by 2 bases, with 13 bases between the two germline ends. CDR3: CASSQIRALAYNEQFF. CDR3 nucleotide sequence: TGTGCCAGCAGCCAAATCAGGGCTCTAGCCTACAATGAGCAGTTCTTC.

The chain recombines TRBV12-3 or TRBV12-4 with TRBJ2-1, with 9 bases fitting TRBD1. The trim removed 6 bases at V and 8 bases at J, leaving 8 bases unmatched. The CDR3 runs to 14 residues. The chain's CDR3 is CASSTGTGYDEQFF. DNA of the CDR3: TGTGCCAGCAGCACCGGGACAGGGTATGATGAGCAGTTCTTC.

The chain links TRBV7-8 to TRBJ2-7; D may be TRBD2 (7 bases). CDR3 length: 15 amino acids. V gave up 6 bases and J gave up 4 bases, with 19 bases separating them. The germline V gene encodes CDR1 SGHVS and CDR2 FQNEAQ. The DNA for the CDR3 is TGTGCCAGCAGGGCCGAGGGGGGAGGGCCGTACGAGCAGTACTTC. This translates into CASRAEGGGPYEQYF.